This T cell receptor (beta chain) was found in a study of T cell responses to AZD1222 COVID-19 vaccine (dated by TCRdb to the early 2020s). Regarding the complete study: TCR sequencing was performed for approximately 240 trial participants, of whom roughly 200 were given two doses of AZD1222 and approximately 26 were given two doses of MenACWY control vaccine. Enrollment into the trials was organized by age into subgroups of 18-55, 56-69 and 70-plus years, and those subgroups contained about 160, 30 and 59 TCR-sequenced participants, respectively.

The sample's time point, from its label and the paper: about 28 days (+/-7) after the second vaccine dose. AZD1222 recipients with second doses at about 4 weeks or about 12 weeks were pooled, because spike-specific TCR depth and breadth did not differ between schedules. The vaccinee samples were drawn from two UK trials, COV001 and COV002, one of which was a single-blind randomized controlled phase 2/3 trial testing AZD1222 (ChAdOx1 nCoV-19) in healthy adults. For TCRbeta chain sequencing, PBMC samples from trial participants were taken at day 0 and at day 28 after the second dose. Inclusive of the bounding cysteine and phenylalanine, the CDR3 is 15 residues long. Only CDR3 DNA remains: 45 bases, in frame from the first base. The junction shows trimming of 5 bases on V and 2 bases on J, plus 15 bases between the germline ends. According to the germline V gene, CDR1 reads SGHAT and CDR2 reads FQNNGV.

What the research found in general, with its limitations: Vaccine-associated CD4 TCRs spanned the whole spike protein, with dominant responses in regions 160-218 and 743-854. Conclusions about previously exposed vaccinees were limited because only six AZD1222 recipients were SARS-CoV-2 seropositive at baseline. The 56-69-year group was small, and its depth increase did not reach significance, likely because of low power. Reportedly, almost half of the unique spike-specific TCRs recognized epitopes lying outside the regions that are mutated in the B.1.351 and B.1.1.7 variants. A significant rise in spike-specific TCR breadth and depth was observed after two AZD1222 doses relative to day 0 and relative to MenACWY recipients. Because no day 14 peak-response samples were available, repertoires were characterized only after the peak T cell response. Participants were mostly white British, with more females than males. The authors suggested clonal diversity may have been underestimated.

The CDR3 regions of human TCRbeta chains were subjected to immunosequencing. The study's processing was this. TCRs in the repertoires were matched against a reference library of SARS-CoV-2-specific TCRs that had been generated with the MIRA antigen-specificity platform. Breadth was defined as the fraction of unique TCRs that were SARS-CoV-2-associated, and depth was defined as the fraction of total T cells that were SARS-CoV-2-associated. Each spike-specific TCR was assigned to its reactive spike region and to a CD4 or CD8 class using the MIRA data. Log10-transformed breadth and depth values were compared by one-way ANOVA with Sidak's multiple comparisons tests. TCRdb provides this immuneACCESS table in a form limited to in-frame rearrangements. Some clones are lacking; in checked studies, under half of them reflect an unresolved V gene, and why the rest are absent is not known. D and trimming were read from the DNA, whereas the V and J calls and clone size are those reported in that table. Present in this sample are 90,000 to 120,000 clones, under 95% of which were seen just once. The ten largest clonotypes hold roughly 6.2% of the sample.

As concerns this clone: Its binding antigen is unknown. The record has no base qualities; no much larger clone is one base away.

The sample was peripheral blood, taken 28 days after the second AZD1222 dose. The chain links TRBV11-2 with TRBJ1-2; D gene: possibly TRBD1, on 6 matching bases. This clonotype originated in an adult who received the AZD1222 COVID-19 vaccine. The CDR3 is CASSQWGGRNYGYTF. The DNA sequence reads TGTGCCAGCAGCCAATGGGGGGGCCGGAACTATGGCTACACCTTC.